This TCR beta chain was captured by sequencing in a study of CD4+ T cells in melanoma. Regarding the study as a whole: Diverse differentiation states were reported for melanoma neoantigen-specific CD4+ T cells. CD8+ T cell, macrophage and B cell function reportedly correlated with neoantigen-specific CD4+ T cells.

CDR3 length: 11 residues. Trimming took off 4 bases at V and 10 bases at J, with 11 bases between the two ends. Germline CDR1 is DFQATT and CDR2 is SNEGSKA (reference sequence). Sequencing was performed with immunoSEQ multiplex PCR; in TCRdb, only in-frame clones are kept and a portion is missing. The sample has just under 10,000 clones; roughly two thirds are singletons. In regard to this clone: Antigen specificity is unknown.

This receptor was taken from a human donor with melanoma. Sequenced: cells from a culture (not recorded whether cultured in vitro). V gene TRBV20-1 combines with J gene TRBJ2-1; the D gene could be TRBD1 or TRBD2 (5 bases each). The CDR3 loop reads CSATVGREQFF. The CDR3 nucleotides read TGCAGTGCTACTGTGGGACGGGAGCAGTTCTTC.